The clone carrying this T cell receptor (beta chain) was observed at least ten times. These data belong to a study of metastatic and nonmetastatic thyroid tumors. TCRdb ran MiXCR on the PCR reads. Of 23,000 or so clones listed, around 21% were seen once; the top ten hold under 30%. Prior to thyroid surgery, none of the patients had received any treatment. The germline CDR1 and CDR2 sequences are LGHNA and YSLEER. After removal of 0 bases from V and 7 bases from J, the junction contained 10 bases not matched to a gene. The CDR3 runs to 16 residues. V and J are TRBV4-3 and TRBJ2-5; 8 nucleotides align to TRBD2. The receptor was isolated from a female donor with papillary thyroid cancer or a benign thyroid nodule (not recorded which). Some clones in this sample may be carry-over from other donors' samples. Material for sequencing was blood. In nucleotides, the CDR3 is TGCGCCAGCAGCCAAGATCATCCAGCGGGAGACTGGACCCAGTACTTC. Translating it yields CASSQDHPAGDWTQYF.